The rows below give T cell receptor beta chains drawn from one sample of a study of cytomegalovirus exposure and HLA in healthy donors. Sequencing used immunoSEQ multiplex PCR; TCRdb keeps in-frame clones, though not all of them. The data contain about 100,000 clones, 74% of them seen just once; the ten biggest clones take up around 2.5%. The sequenced material came from PBMCs. The receptors shown here come from a man aged 50 to 60 in good health and CMV-seropositive. Both conserved end residues are part of each CDR3. A D gene is named only where the DNA matches it firmly. Size is omitted from some rows. Given values are once, few, many or a class for expanded clones.

V	D	J	size	DNA	CDR3
TRBV30	NA	TRBJ2-2	NA	TGTGCCTGGAAGCTGGGCACGAACACCGGGGAGCTGTTTTTT	CAWKLGTNTGELFF
TRBV2	TRBD2	TRBJ2-5	NA	TGTGCCACGAATCTAGCGGGGGGTGGAGAGACCCAGTACTTC	CATNLAGGGETQYF
TRBV18	TRBD1	TRBJ1-6	NA	TGTGCCAGCTCACCGCAGCCGGGACAGGCGTCACCCCTCCACTTT	CASSPQPGQASPLHF
TRBV9	TRBD1	TRBJ2-1	NA	TGTGCCAGCAGCATAACAGGGGGGATCGACAATGAGCAGTTCTTC	CASSITGGIDNEQFF
TRBV18	NA	TRBJ2-3	NA	TGTGCCAGCCTAAGGGAGCGGGGCACAGATACGCAGTATTTT	CASLRERGTDTQYF
TRBV2	TRBD1	TRBJ2-7	few	TGTGCCAGCAGTGCCGGGACAGGCTTTTCCCGATACGAGCAGTACTTC	CASSAGTGFSRYEQYF
TRBV19	NA	TRBJ1-1	NA	TGTGCCAGTAGTGGCTCAGCGAAGACTGAAGCTTTCTTT	CASSGSAKTEAFF
TRBV5-4	TRBD1	TRBJ1-2	few	TGTGCCAGCAGCCAAAAGACAGGGGCGAACTATGGCTACACCTTC	CASSQKTGANYGYTF
TRBV18	TRBD1	TRBJ2-7	NA	TGTGCCAGCTCACCATTCTCAGGGGGCACCTACGAGCAGTACTTC	CASSPFSGGTYEQYF
TRBV15	TRBD2	TRBJ2-7	NA	TGTGCCACCAGCAGAGATTATGATAGCGGGAGCTTCGGGGGATACGAGCAGTACTTC	CATSRDYDSGSFGGYEQYF
TRBV9	TRBD2	TRBJ2-1	NA	TGTGCCAGCAGCGTTGGGACTAGCGGGGGGGCCTACAATGAGCAGTTCTTC	CASSVGTSGGAYNEQFF
TRBV6-1	TRBD2	TRBJ2-5	few	TGTGCCAGCAGTGAAGCGGTCGGGAGACTAGCTGGAGAGACCCAGTACTTC	CASSEAVGRLAGETQYF
TRBV14	NA	TRBJ2-1	few	TGTGCCAGCAGCCAAGACTTGGTCCGGCGGAAAAGCTCCTACAATGAGCAGTTCTTC	CASSQDLVRRKSSYNEQFF
TRBV5-4	NA	TRBJ2-3	NA	TGTGCCAGCAGCTTGGGAGGCCCCCACCGTAACACAGATACGCAGTATTTT	CASSLGGPHRNTDTQYF
TRBV9	TRBD1	TRBJ1-2	few	TGTGCCAGCAGCGTAAGCCCTAATGACAGGGACTATGGCTACACCTTC	CASSVSPNDRDYGYTF